This TCR beta chain was observed in a study of cytomegalovirus exposure and HLA in healthy donors. V shed 6 bases and J shed 10 bases, with 16 bases lying between them. There are 14 residues in the CDR3. Germline CDR1 is MNHEY and CDR2 is SMNVEV (reference sequence). General observations from the study: Accurate predictions that matched the HLA-A and HLA-B alleles of most subjects were reportedly made from TCR beta sequences. The likely explanation for a cluster of highly shared sequence variants was sequencing artifact. Among donors in an Asian-associated ancestry cluster, a later analysis reportedly found fewer N-insertions than the approximately 670-donor mean.

As to this clone: Its antigen remains unidentified.

Primers included in the PCR were 60 Vbeta and 13 Jbeta primers. Libraries were prepared by immunoSEQ multiplex PCR; TCRdb keeps only in-frame clonotypes and omits some of them. Recorded for this sample: roughly 120,000 clones. This chain links TRBV27 with TRBJ1-6; tentative D call: TRBD1 (5 bases). The sequenced sample was PBMCs. The source of this sequence is a young man in good health and CMV-seronegative. CDR3 amino acids: CASREGIQSSPLHF. CDR3 DNA: TGTGCCAGCAGGGAGGGGATACAGAGCTCACCCCTCCACTTT.